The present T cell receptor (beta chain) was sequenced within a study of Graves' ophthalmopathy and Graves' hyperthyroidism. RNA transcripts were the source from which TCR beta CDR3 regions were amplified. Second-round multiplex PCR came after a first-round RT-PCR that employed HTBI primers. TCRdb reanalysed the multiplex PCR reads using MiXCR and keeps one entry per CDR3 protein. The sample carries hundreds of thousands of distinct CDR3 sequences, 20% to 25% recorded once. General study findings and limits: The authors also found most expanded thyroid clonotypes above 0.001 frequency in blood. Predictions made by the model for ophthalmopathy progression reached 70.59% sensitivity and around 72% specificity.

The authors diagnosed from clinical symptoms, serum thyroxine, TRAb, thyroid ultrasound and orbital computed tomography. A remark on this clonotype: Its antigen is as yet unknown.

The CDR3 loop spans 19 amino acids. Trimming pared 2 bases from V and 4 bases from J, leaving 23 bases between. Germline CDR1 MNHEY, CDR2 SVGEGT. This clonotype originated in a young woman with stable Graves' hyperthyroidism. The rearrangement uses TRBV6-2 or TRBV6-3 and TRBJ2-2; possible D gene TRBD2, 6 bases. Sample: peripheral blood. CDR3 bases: TGTGCCAGCAGTTACAGGGCCCCCGGGGGTCCGATTTTCACCGGGGAGCTGTTTTTT. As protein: CASSYRAPGGPIFTGELFF.